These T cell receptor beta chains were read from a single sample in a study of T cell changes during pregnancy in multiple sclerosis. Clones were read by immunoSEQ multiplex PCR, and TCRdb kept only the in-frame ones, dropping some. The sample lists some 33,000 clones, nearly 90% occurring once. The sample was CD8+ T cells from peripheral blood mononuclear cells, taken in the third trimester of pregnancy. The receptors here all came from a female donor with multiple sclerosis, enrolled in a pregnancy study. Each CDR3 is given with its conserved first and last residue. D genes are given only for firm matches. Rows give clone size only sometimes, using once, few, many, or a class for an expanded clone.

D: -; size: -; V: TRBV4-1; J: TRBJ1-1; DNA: TGCGCCAGCAGCCAAGAGGCATCGAACACTGAAGCTTTCTTT; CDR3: CASSQEASNTEAFF
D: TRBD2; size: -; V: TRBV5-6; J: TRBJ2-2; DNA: TGTGCCAGCAGCCGTTCCCCGGGGGGGCCAGCCGGGGAGCTGTTTTTT; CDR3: CASSRSPGGPAGELFF
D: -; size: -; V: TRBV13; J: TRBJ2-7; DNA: TGTGCCAGCAGCTTAAACTCGGGTACAGACTATTACTCCTACGAGCAGTACTTC; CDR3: CASSLNSGTDYYSYEQYF
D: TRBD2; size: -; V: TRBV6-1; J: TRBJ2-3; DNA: TGTGCCAGCAGTGGGACTAGCGGGGGGGCAGATACGCAGTATTTT; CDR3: CASSGTSGGADTQYF
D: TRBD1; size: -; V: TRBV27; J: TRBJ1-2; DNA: TGTGCCAGTAGAAATTCCGGGACAGAGAAGGGCTACACCTTC; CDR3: CASRNSGTEKGYTF
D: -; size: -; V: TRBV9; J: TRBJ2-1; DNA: TGTGCCAGCAGCGTAGCATCCTCCAGGGGAACCTACAATGAGCAGTTCTTC; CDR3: CASSVASSRGTYNEQFF
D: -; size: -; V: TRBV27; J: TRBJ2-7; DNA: TGTGCCAGCAGTTTAGCAGAAAGCTACGAGCAGTACTTC; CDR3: CASSLAESYEQYF
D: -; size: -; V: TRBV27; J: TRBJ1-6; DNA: TGTGCCAGCAGTTTTCCGGGTTGGGATTCACCCCTCCACTTT; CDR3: CASSFPGWDSPLHF
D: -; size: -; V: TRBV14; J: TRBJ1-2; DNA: TGTGCCAGCAGCCCTCGGACCGCCCGGCGGGACTATGGCTACACCTTC; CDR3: CASSPRTARRDYGYTF
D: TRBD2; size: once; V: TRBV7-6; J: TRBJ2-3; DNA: TGTGCCAGCAGCCCAGTAGCGGGAGATACGCAGTATTTT; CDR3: CASSPVAGDTQYF
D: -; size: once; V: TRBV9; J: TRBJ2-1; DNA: TGTGCCAGCAGCGCCCGGCCGAAGGGGGATGAGCAGTTCTTC; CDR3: CASSARPKGDEQFF
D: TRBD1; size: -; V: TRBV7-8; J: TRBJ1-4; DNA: TGTGCCAGCACCACAGGGGCAGCCAATGAAAAACTGTTTTTT; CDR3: CASTTGAANEKLFF
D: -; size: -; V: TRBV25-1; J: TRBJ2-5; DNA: TGTGCCAGCTATTACCAAGAGACCCAGTACTTC; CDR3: CASYYQETQYF
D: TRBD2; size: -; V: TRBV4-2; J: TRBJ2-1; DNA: TGTGCCAGCAGCCAAGAGACAAGCGGGGGGACCTACAATGAGCAGTTCTTC; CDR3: CASSQETSGGTYNEQFF
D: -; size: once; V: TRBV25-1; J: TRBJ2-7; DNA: TGTGCCAGCAGTCGCGTCTACGAGCAGTACTTC; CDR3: CASSRVYEQYF
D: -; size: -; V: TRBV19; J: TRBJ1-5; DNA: TGTGCCAGTTTCGGCGGGAGGGGCAATCAGCCCCAGCATTTT; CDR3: CASFGGRGNQPQHF
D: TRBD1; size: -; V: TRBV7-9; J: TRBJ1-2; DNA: TGTGCCAGCAGCTTATTGGTGGACAGGGGGCCTGGCTACACCTTC; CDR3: CASSLLVDRGPGYTF